This T cell receptor (beta chain) is drawn from a study of T cell responses to AZD1222 COVID-19 vaccine. Study-level points and caveats: Mostly white British, mostly female donors; authors suggested clonal diversity may be underestimated.

Here immunoSEQ multiplex PCR was the method, and the copy in TCRdb shows in-frame clones only, minus some. The table has about 140,000 clones, about nine tenths seen once; the top ten hold about 3%. This CDR3 contains 13 residues. Germline V gene data show CDR1 as LGHNA and CDR2 as YSLEER. With 0 bases removed from V and 6 bases from J, the gap between germline ends came to 9 bases. To note about this clone: Its antigen is still unknown.

The chain couples TRBV4-3 to TRBJ2-7; no firm D call. Here the sequenced sample was peripheral blood, taken on day 0 of AZD1222 vaccination. The sequence was obtained from an adult in good health. CDR3 nucleotides: TGCGCCAGCAGCCAAGACAGGTGGGCCGAGCAGTACTTC. Protein product: CASSQDRWAEQYF.